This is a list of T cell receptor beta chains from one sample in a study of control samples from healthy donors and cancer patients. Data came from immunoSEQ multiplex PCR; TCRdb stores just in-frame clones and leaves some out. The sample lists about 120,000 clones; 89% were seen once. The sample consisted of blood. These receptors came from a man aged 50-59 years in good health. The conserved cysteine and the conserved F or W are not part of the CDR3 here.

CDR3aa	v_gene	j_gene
ASSVRDRLAYEQY	TRBV21-1	TRBJ2-7
ASSYSTTGADTGELF	TRBV6-2/TRBV6-3	TRBJ2-2
ASSLKGLANTEAF	TRBV27	TRBJ1-1
ASSEGSSGEQF	TRBV6-1	TRBJ2-1
ASSPPGRNYEQY	TRBV5-4	TRBJ2-7
ASSPGPQSSYNSPLH	TRBV5-6	TRBJ1-6
ASSPDRDTQY	TRBV7-2	TRBJ2-3
ATSAGLGNYGYT	TRBV19	TRBJ1-2
ASSGRGGYNEQF	TRBV6-4	TRBJ2-1
ASSWPGVPNTEAF	TRBV7-6	TRBJ1-1
ASSFDSSQETQY	TRBV5-1	TRBJ2-5
ACGQPINEKLF	TRBV30	TRBJ1-4
ASSQNRGAPTDTQY	TRBV3-1/TRBV3-2	TRBJ2-3
ASSEAGGAGDTQY	TRBV2	TRBJ2-3
ASSLAGPGEQY	TRBV5-6	TRBJ2-7
ASSFKIPTDTQY	TRBV11-2	TRBJ2-3
ASSQVSRYDTQY	TRBV4-3	TRBJ2-3
ASKGTSGIYEQY	TRBV10-2	TRBJ2-7
ASSFGAPNTGELF	TRBV5-4	TRBJ2-2
ASSFDGLAGAVNTGELF	TRBV7-2	TRBJ2-2
ASSTGQTNTEAF	TRBV11-2	TRBJ1-1
ASSQEGAAANTGELF	TRBV4-2	TRBJ2-2
ASSLRDGTYEQY	TRBV11-3	TRBJ2-7
ASSLTGPQETQY	TRBV5-1	TRBJ2-5
ATSDKAYGYT	TRBV24-1	TRBJ1-2
ASSLMWEKAF	TRBV27	TRBJ1-1
ASSPQKNQPQH	TRBV18	TRBJ1-5
ASSMPGMNTEAF	TRBV19	TRBJ1-1
ASSRSGGGPETQY	TRBV19	TRBJ2-5
ASSPTGQGFYGYT	TRBV18	TRBJ1-2
ASSLGGYQPQH	TRBV7-2	TRBJ1-5